This passage covers 16 T cell receptor beta chains from one sample sequenced in a study of cytomegalovirus exposure and HLA in healthy donors. The repertoire was sequenced with immunoSEQ multiplex PCR; TCRdb's copy has only in-frame clones and lacks some. The table records about 65,000 clones, approximately 90% of them present only once. Material: PBMCs. All receptors come from a woman between 18 and 30 years old in good health and CMV-seronegative.

This clone has only one observation. The chain carries TRBV27 and TRBJ2-3, with 12 bases that match TRBD2. The CDR3 loop spans 15 amino acids. Looked up from germline, CDR1 is MNHEY and CDR2 is SMNVEV (reference sequence). The junction had 5 bases not matched to a gene; V was cut back by 6 bases and J by 4 bases. The chain's CDR3 is CASSLRLAGADTQYF. In nucleotides, the CDR3 is TGTGCCAGCAGCTTGAGACTAGCGGGAGCAGATACGCAGTATTTT.

The V and J genes are TRBV4-3 and TRBJ1-3; D perhaps matches TRBD1 (6 bases). From germline, CDR1 is LGHNA and CDR2 YSLEER. This CDR3 has 14 residues. V lost 4 bases to trimming and J lost 3 bases, with 10 bases between them. The CDR3 loop is CASSLRGLGNTIYF. The CDR3 nucleotides read TGCGCCAGCAGCCTCAGGGGCCTTGGAAACACCATATATTTT.

The J gene is TRBJ1-1, the V gene TRBV19; D not resolved. The V end was cut by 0 bases, the J end by 2 bases, with 7 bases between. This CDR3 spans 14 amino acids. Looked up from germline, CDR1 is LNHDA and CDR2 is SQIVND (reference sequence). The CDR3 loop reads CASSIERGNTEAFF. CDR3 coding DNA: TGTGCCAGTAGTATAGAGCGGGGTAACACTGAAGCTTTCTTT.

V and J are TRBV5-4 and TRBJ2-1, with TRBD1 matching 10 bases. V trimming: 4 bases; J trimming: 10 bases; junction bases outside the gene matches: 11. Per germline, CDR1 SGHNT and CDR2 YYREEE (reference sequence). The CDR3 is 15 amino acids. The CDR3 DNA sequence: TGTGCCAGCAGCCTCCGGGACAGGGGCAGTGGGGAGCAGTTCTTC. Protein sequence: CASSLRDRGSGEQFF. The whole variable domain, remainder taken from reference TRBV5-4 and TRBJ2-1, is ETGVTQSPTHLIKTRGQQVTLRCSSQSGHNTVSWYQQALGQGPQFIFQYYREEENGRGNFPPRFSGLQFPNYSSELNVNALELDDSALYLCASSLRDRGSGEQFFGPGTRLTVL.

This sequence joins TRBV10-3 and TRBJ2-7, with 7 bases that match TRBD1. The germline CDR1 and CDR2 sequences are ENHRY and SYGVKD. With V trimmed by 4 bases and J by 2 bases, 5 bases remained unmatched. This CDR3 region has 14 residues. The chain's CDR3 is CAISGTGYTYEQYF. The CDR3 DNA reads TGTGCCATCAGTGGGACAGGCTACACCTACGAGCAGTACTTC.

This chain uses TRBV7-6 with TRBJ1-1; 7 bases are shared with TRBD1. CDR1 is SGHVS and CDR2 is FNYEAQ in the germline V gene. V was pared by 5 bases and J by 2 bases, with 8 bases of the junction left unmatched. The CDR3 contains 15 residues. CDR3 nucleotide sequence: TGTGCCAGCAGCGGAACAGGGGCGGGAAACACTGAAGCTTTCTTT. Translating gives CASSGTGAGNTEAFF.

The chain links TRBV10-2 to TRBJ1-6, with D unclear. This CDR3 spans 14 amino acids. Between the trimmed V and J ends, which lost 4 bases and 7 bases, there was a span of 11 bases. Germline CDR1 WSHSY, CDR2 SAAADI. This CDR3 reads CASSVFSANSPLHF. CDR3 in DNA: TGCGCCAGCAGTGTATTTAGCGCAAATTCACCCCTCCACTTT.

V usage is TRBV7-9 and J usage is TRBJ2-7, with a tentative D call TRBD1 (8 bases). The CDR3 is 14 residues long. Germline assignment: CDR1 SEHNR and CDR2 FQNEAQ (reference sequence). V was pared by 6 bases and J by 2 bases, with 14 bases between. The CDR3 DNA is TGTGCCAGCAGGGAACAGGGGGGGGCCTACGAGCAGTACTTC. Translating gives CASREQGGAYEQYF.

CDR3 amino acids: CASSLSSAGEQFF. In nucleotides, the CDR3 is TGTGCCAGCAGCTTAAGTTCAGCGGGGGAGCAGTTCTTC. The chain has TRBV7-3 and TRBJ2-1, with 7 bases matching TRBD2. The CDR3 covers 13 residues. Germline V lookup: CDR1 SGHTA, CDR2 FQGTGA. Trimming removed 1 base from V and 10 bases from J; junction bases left unmatched: 4.

V is TRBV5-1 and J is TRBJ2-5; D is unclear. The germline V gene encodes CDR1 SGHRS and CDR2 YFSETQ. The CDR3 runs 15 residues. Trimming pared 0 bases from V and 2 bases from J, leaving 11 bases between. The DNA of the CDR3 is TGCGCCAGCAGCTTGGCCCGGCAGACTCAAGAGACCCAGTACTTC. Amino acid sequence: CASSLARQTQETQYF.

The V call is TRBV4-1, the J call TRBJ2-1; D unresolved. CDR1 and CDR2 from the germline V gene are MGHRA and YSYEKL. The V gene lost 2 bases and the J gene lost 6 bases, with 14 bases spanning the gap. CDR3 size: 15 residues. CDR3 in amino acids: CASSQFRYLGNEQFF. The CDR3 DNA reads TGCGCCAGCAGCCAATTCAGGTACTTGGGCAATGAGCAGTTCTTC.

This sequence joins TRBV28 and TRBJ2-1; D is unresolved. CDR1 and CDR2 (germline): MDHEN, SYDVKM. Between the trimmed V and J ends, which lost 8 bases and 2 bases, there was a span of 7 bases. The CDR3 has 12 amino acids. In DNA, the CDR3 is TGTGCCAGCCAGATACCCTACAATGAGCAGTTCTTC. This translates into CASQIPYNEQFF.

V usage is TRBV4-1 and J usage is TRBJ2-7, with D perhaps TRBD2 (6 bases). V lost 0 bases, J lost 3 bases, and 6 bases lay in between. In germline, CDR1 is MGHRA, CDR2 YSYEKL. The CDR3 totals 13 residues. CDR3: CASSQERGYEQYF. CDR3 in DNA: TGCGCCAGCAGCCAAGAGCGGGGCTACGAGCAGTACTTC.

The chain recombines TRBV28 with TRBJ1-1, with D perhaps TRBD1 (6 bases). V was clipped by 3 bases and J by 1 base, with 27 bases between them. CDR1 MDHEN and CDR2 SYDVKM come from the germline V gene. The CDR3 has 20 amino acids. CDR3 bases: TGTGCCAGCAGTTTCCCCGGGCAGGGGTGGATCCTGGGTCGGAACACTGAAGCTTTCTTT. It encodes CASSFPGQGWILGRNTEAFF.

The chain combines TRBV2 with TRBJ1-1; TRBD1 aligns across 7 bases. Germline loops: CDR1 SNHLY, CDR2 FYNNEI. This CDR3 region has 13 residues. V was clipped by 10 bases and J by 6 bases; unmatched bases: 11. The CDR3 region is CATQKGAGAEAFF. For the CDR3, the DNA is TGTGCCACCCAGAAGGGGGCCGGTGCTGAAGCTTTCTTT.

V usage is TRBV5-1 and J usage is TRBJ2-6, with D possibly matching TRBD1 (6 bases). This CDR3 region has 15 residues. The V gene's germline CDR1 is SGHRS and CDR2 YFSETQ. V dropped 4 bases and J dropped 6 bases, with 14 bases sitting between them. CDR3 sequence reads: CASSPGHIEANVLTF. The DNA of the CDR3 is TGCGCCAGCAGCCCGGGACACATTGAGGCCAACGTCCTGACTTTC.